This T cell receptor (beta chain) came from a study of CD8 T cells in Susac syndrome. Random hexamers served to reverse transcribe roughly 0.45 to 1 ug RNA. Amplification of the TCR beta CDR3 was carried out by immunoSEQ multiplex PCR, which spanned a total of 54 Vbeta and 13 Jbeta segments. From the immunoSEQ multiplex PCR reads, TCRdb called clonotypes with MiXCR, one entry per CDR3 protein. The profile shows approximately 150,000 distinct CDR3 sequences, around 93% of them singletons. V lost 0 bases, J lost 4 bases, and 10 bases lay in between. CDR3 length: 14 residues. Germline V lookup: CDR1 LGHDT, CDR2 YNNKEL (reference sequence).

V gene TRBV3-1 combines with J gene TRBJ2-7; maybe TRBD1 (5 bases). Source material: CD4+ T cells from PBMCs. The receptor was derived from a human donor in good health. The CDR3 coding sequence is TGTGCCAGCAGCCAAGACAGGGTGAGGTACGAGCAGTACTTC. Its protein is CASSQDRVRYEQYF.